These T cell receptor beta chains were read from a single sample in a study of shared clonotypes between healthy human individuals. The assay was immunoSEQ multiplex PCR, and TCRdb's table has in-frame clones only and misses some. The profile shows 550,000 to 800,000 clones, 90% of them singletons. Sequencing was performed on memory CD8+ T cells from PBMCs. Every receptor here comes from a man between 18 and 35 years old in good health. Some clones in this sample may be carry-over from other donors' samples. Each CDR3 is given with its conserved first and last residue. D genes are given only for firm matches. Part of the rows lack a size; the others show once, few, many or a class for expanded clones.

d_call: .
j_call: TRBJ2-7
clone_size: .
v_call: TRBV16
cdr3_nt: TGTGCCAGCAGCCAGGGTTGGGGCCCCTCCTACGAGCAGTACTTC
cdr3_aa: CASSQGWGPSYEQYF

d_call: .
j_call: TRBJ2-5
clone_size: .
v_call: TRBV7-9
cdr3_nt: TGTGCCAGCAGCGCACGAGTAGGCCTCCAAGAGACCCAGTACTTC
cdr3_aa: CASSARVGLQETQYF

d_call: TRBD1
j_call: TRBJ2-7
clone_size: .
v_call: TRBV7-2
cdr3_nt: TGTGCCAGCAGCTTACATGGACAGGCACTTGACGAGCAGTACTTC
cdr3_aa: CASSLHGQALDEQYF

d_call: .
j_call: TRBJ1-2
clone_size: .
v_call: TRBV27
cdr3_nt: TGTGCCAGCAGTTTTTTTTCATCCTATGGCTACACCTTC
cdr3_aa: CASSFFSSYGYTF

d_call: TRBD1
j_call: TRBJ1-3
clone_size: .
v_call: TRBV7-9
cdr3_nt: TGTGCCAGCAGTTTCCCGGGACAGGGAACGAAGGGCTCTGGAAACACCATATATTTT
cdr3_aa: CASSFPGQGTKGSGNTIYF

d_call: TRBD2
j_call: TRBJ2-1
clone_size: .
v_call: TRBV4-1
cdr3_nt: TGCGCCAGCAGCCAAGAACCGCTAGCGGGAGGGCCAAAAAATGAGCAGTTCTTC
cdr3_aa: CASSQEPLAGGPKNEQFF

d_call: .
j_call: TRBJ2-1
clone_size: .
v_call: TRBV5-1
cdr3_nt: TGCGCCAGCAGCTTGGGTGTTTGGCAGTTCTTC
cdr3_aa: CASSLGVWQFF

d_call: .
j_call: TRBJ2-2
clone_size: .
v_call: TRBV18
cdr3_nt: TGTGCCAGCTCACCACTGGTCTCCTACACCGGGGAGCTGTTTTTT
cdr3_aa: CASSPLVSYTGELFF

d_call: TRBD1
j_call: TRBJ2-3
clone_size: .
v_call: TRBV2
cdr3_nt: TGTGCCAGCAGTGAAGGGGCTAGCAGGGGGGATACGCAGTATTTT
cdr3_aa: CASSEGASRGDTQYF

d_call: TRBD2
j_call: TRBJ2-1
clone_size: .
v_call: TRBV5-6
cdr3_nt: TGTGCCAGCAGACCTTCCGGGACTACATACAATGAGCAGTTCTTC
cdr3_aa: CASRPSGTTYNEQFF

d_call: .
j_call: TRBJ1-3
clone_size: .
v_call: TRBV7-8
cdr3_nt: TGTGCCAGCAGCTTATCTCGCAATTCTGGAAACACCATATATTTT
cdr3_aa: CASSLSRNSGNTIYF

d_call: .
j_call: TRBJ2-7
clone_size: .
v_call: TRBV21-1
cdr3_nt: TGTGCCAGCAGCAAAGTGGGGGCGGACGAGCAGTACTTC
cdr3_aa: CASSKVGADEQYF

d_call: .
j_call: TRBJ1-5
clone_size: many
v_call: TRBV2
cdr3_nt: TGTGCCAGCAAGGAGGGAACAGCGAGCAATCAGCCCCAGCATTTT
cdr3_aa: CASKEGTASNQPQHF

d_call: .
j_call: TRBJ2-6
clone_size: .
v_call: TRBV4-1
cdr3_nt: TGCGCCAGCAGCCAAGACCGTTGGGGGTCTGGGGCCAACGTCCTGACTTTC
cdr3_aa: CASSQDRWGSGANVLTF

d_call: .
j_call: TRBJ1-1
clone_size: .
v_call: TRBV6-6
cdr3_nt: TGTGCCAGCAGTTACTCGGACTCGAACACTGAAGCTTTCTTT
cdr3_aa: CASSYSDSNTEAFF

d_call: .
j_call: TRBJ1-3
clone_size: .
v_call: TRBV11-2
cdr3_nt: TGTGCCAGCAGCTTCCTTGCCCGGTCCGGAAACACCATATATTTT
cdr3_aa: CASSFLARSGNTIYF

d_call: .
j_call: TRBJ1-6
clone_size: .
v_call: TRBV7-3
cdr3_nt: TGTGCCAGCAGCCCCTCCGGGTCGAAAAATTCACCCCTCCACTTT
cdr3_aa: CASSPSGSKNSPLHF

d_call: .
j_call: TRBJ1-3
clone_size: .
v_call: TRBV28
cdr3_nt: TGTGCCAGCAGTTTATTCCCCCCGATTGAGGGGCTAAACACCATATATTTT
cdr3_aa: CASSLFPPIEGLNTIYF

d_call: TRBD1
j_call: TRBJ2-7
clone_size: .
v_call: TRBV9
cdr3_nt: TGTGCCAGCAGCGTCGGGACAGGGTATGAAGAGCAGTACTTC
cdr3_aa: CASSVGTGYEEQYF

d_call: .
j_call: TRBJ1-6
clone_size: .
v_call: TRBV6-5
cdr3_nt: TGTGCCAGCAGTGAGTCGGGCAATTCACCCCTCCACTTT
cdr3_aa: CASSESGNSPLHF

d_call: TRBD2
j_call: TRBJ2-1
clone_size: .
v_call: TRBV4-1
cdr3_nt: TGCGCCAGCAGCCAAGGAGTGCTAGCGGGAGTCTTAAACAATGAGCAGTTCTTC
cdr3_aa: CASSQGVLAGVLNNEQFF

d_call: TRBD2
j_call: TRBJ2-7
clone_size: .
v_call: TRBV28
cdr3_nt: TGTGCCACCGATGGACTAGCGGGAGGCATGCAGTACTTC
cdr3_aa: CATDGLAGGMQYF

d_call: TRBD2
j_call: TRBJ2-7
clone_size: .
v_call: TRBV4-1
cdr3_nt: TGCGCCAGCAGCCAGGGACTAGCGGGCGGCGAGCAGTACTTC
cdr3_aa: CASSQGLAGGEQYF

d_call: .
j_call: TRBJ1-4
clone_size: .
v_call: TRBV7-2
cdr3_nt: TGTGCCAGCAGCCCGGGAAGACAGTTAAAAGCAACTAATGAAAAACTGTTTTTT
cdr3_aa: CASSPGRQLKATNEKLFF

d_call: TRBD2
j_call: TRBJ2-7
clone_size: once
v_call: TRBV7-9
cdr3_nt: TGTGCCAGCAGCCCCCGCAGCGGGGTTCCCTACGAGCAGTACTTC
cdr3_aa: CASSPRSGVPYEQYF

d_call: TRBD2
j_call: TRBJ2-7
clone_size: .
v_call: TRBV7-8
cdr3_nt: TGTGCCAGCAGCCAAAGAAGACTAGCGGGAATCTACGAGCAGTACTTC
cdr3_aa: CASSQRRLAGIYEQYF

d_call: TRBD1
j_call: TRBJ1-4
clone_size: .
v_call: TRBV27
cdr3_nt: TGTGCCAGCAGCGGGACAGGGGGCTTTTGGGAAAAACTGTTTTTT
cdr3_aa: CASSGTGGFWEKLFF

d_call: .
j_call: TRBJ1-6
clone_size: .
v_call: TRBV10-1
cdr3_nt: TGCGCCAGCAGTGAAGGCGGCAGCAATTCACCCCTCCACTTT
cdr3_aa: CASSEGGSNSPLHF

d_call: .
j_call: TRBJ2-1
clone_size: .
v_call: TRBV4-3
cdr3_nt: TGCGCCAGCAGCCATGGGGTGGGGCCGTACAATGAGCAGTTCTTC
cdr3_aa: CASSHGVGPYNEQFF

d_call: TRBD1
j_call: TRBJ2-7
clone_size: once
v_call: TRBV29-1
cdr3_nt: TGCAGCGGGAGGACAGGGCCCTACGAGCAGTACTTC
cdr3_aa: CSGRTGPYEQYF

d_call: .
j_call: TRBJ1-2
clone_size: .
v_call: TRBV19
cdr3_nt: TGTGCCAGTAGTATATTGAGTTCTAACTATGGCTACACCTTC
cdr3_aa: CASSILSSNYGYTF

d_call: .
j_call: TRBJ2-7
clone_size: .
v_call: TRBV19
cdr3_nt: TGTGCCAGTAGTCGAACAGGGACCCACGAGCAGTACTTC
cdr3_aa: CASSRTGTHEQYF

d_call: .
j_call: TRBJ2-1
clone_size: .
v_call: TRBV11-2
cdr3_nt: TGTGCCAGCAGCTTAGGAAACATCAATGAGCAGTTCTTC
cdr3_aa: CASSLGNINEQFF

d_call: .
j_call: TRBJ1-5
clone_size: .
v_call: TRBV27
cdr3_nt: TGTGCCAGCAGTTTCGACAGGAATCAGCCCCAGCATTTT
cdr3_aa: CASSFDRNQPQHF

d_call: .
j_call: TRBJ1-1
clone_size: .
v_call: TRBV19
cdr3_nt: TGTGCCAGTAGCCCCGGACTGAGAGCTTTCTTT
cdr3_aa: CASSPGLRAFF

d_call: .
j_call: TRBJ2-7
clone_size: .
v_call: TRBV5-1
cdr3_nt: TGCGCCAGCAGCTGGGGTCTCGGGGGCGAGCAGTACTTC
cdr3_aa: CASSWGLGGEQYF

d_call: TRBD1
j_call: TRBJ2-7
clone_size: .
v_call: TRBV28
cdr3_nt: TGTGCCAGCAGTCGGACAGGGAGCTACGAGCAGTACTTC
cdr3_aa: CASSRTGSYEQYF

d_call: TRBD1
j_call: TRBJ1-2
clone_size: .
v_call: TRBV9
cdr3_nt: TGTGCCAGCAGCGTAAGACAGGGGGTTAACTATGGCTACACCTTC
cdr3_aa: CASSVRQGVNYGYTF

d_call: .
j_call: TRBJ2-5
clone_size: .
v_call: TRBV27
cdr3_nt: TGTGCCAGCAGTTTGTGGGGTGGTGAGACCCAGTACTTC
cdr3_aa: CASSLWGGETQYF

d_call: .
j_call: TRBJ1-5
clone_size: .
v_call: TRBV9
cdr3_nt: TGTGCCAGCAGCCCCTGGGACGAAAATCAGCCCCAGCATTTT
cdr3_aa: CASSPWDENQPQHF

d_call: .
j_call: TRBJ1-1
clone_size: .
v_call: TRBV6-5
cdr3_nt: TGTGCCAGCAGTTTGGGCACGTCTGGCACTGAAGCTTTCTTT
cdr3_aa: CASSLGTSGTEAFF

d_call: TRBD2
j_call: TRBJ2-1
clone_size: .
v_call: TRBV6-6
cdr3_nt: TGTGCCAGCAGTTACTCTCCTAGCGGGACCGAGCAGTTCTTC
cdr3_aa: CASSYSPSGTEQFF

d_call: TRBD2
j_call: TRBJ2-7
clone_size: .
v_call: TRBV6-1
cdr3_nt: TGTGCCAGCAGTGACCCCACTAGCGGGAGCCCCTACGAGCAGTACTTC
cdr3_aa: CASSDPTSGSPYEQYF

d_call: .
j_call: TRBJ1-1
clone_size: .
v_call: TRBV6-5
cdr3_nt: TGTGCCAGCAGTTACTCTCGGGGTGGGACCACTGAAGCTTTCTTT
cdr3_aa: CASSYSRGGTTEAFF

d_call: TRBD2
j_call: TRBJ2-3
clone_size: .
v_call: TRBV5-6
cdr3_nt: TGTGCCAGCAGCCCAGCGGGAGTCGGCACAGATACGCAGTATTTT
cdr3_aa: CASSPAGVGTDTQYF

d_call: TRBD1
j_call: TRBJ2-2
clone_size: .
v_call: TRBV11-2
cdr3_nt: TGTGCCAGCAGCCAAGACAGGGGGCGAGTGACCGGGGAGCTGTTTTTT
cdr3_aa: CASSQDRGRVTGELFF